This TCR beta chain was retrieved from a study of control samples from healthy donors and cancer patients. This CDR3 has 13 residues. In germline, CDR1 is SGHVS, CDR2 FNYEAQ. V shed 7 bases and J shed 6 bases, with 15 bases lying between them. TCRdb's copy holds only in-frame clones and misses some; the assay was immunoSEQ multiplex PCR. This table has about 180,000 clones, around 94% appearing once. The specimen sequenced was blood. This clonotype was sampled from a man aged 30 to 39 in good health. The chain combines TRBV7-6 with TRBJ1-1; no reliable D call. CDR3 DNA sequence: TGTGCCAGCACCCTCGGTCCCGGGGCTGAAGCTTTCTTT. Encoded protein: CASTLGPGAEAFF. Full variable domain (missing parts from reference TRBV7-6 and TRBJ1-1): GAGVSQSPRYKVTKRGQDVALRCDPISGHVSLYWYRQALGQGPEFLTYFNYEAQQDKSGLPNDRFSAERPEGSISTLTIQRTEQRDSAMYRCASTLGPGAEAFFGQGTRLTVV.